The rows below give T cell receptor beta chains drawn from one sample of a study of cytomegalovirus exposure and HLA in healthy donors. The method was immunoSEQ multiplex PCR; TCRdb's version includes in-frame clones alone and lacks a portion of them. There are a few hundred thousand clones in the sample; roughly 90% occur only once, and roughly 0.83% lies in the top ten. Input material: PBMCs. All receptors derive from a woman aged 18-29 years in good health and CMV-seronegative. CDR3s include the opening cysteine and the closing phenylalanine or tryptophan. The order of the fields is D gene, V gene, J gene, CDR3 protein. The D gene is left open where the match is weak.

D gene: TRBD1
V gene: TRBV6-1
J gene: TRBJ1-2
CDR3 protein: CASSTGTVISYGYTF

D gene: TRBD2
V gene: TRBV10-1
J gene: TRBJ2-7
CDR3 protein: CASSEDTSGGALDEQYF

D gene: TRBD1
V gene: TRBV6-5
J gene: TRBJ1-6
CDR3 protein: CASMGQGARNSPLHF

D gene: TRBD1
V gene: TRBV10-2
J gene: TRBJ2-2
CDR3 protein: CASSESRSGTGNTGELFF

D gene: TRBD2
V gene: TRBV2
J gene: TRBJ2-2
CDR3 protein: CASRPLREGRTGELFF

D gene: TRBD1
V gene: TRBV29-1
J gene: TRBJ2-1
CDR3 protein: CSVEDHSAAQQGRAYNEQFF

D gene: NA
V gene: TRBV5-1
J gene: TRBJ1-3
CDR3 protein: CASSRDAPTRNTIYF

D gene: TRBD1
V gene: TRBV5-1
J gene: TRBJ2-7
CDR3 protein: CASSPTGQGPYEQYF

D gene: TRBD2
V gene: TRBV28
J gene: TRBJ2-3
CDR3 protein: CASSLFSVSGRVSDTQYF

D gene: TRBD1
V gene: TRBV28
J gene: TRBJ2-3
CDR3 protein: CASSFVRQGDDTQYF

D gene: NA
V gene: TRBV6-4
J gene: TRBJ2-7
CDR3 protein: CGSAGRGSYEQYF

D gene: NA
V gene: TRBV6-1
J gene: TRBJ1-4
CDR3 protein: CASSEAGGANEKLFF

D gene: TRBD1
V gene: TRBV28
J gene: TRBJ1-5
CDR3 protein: CASSLSRDRGHLGQPQHF

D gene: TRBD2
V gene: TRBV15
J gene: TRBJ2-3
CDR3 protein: CATSNSGRGSSTDTQYF

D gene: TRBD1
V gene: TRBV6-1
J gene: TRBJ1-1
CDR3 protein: CASRKDRTMPEAFF

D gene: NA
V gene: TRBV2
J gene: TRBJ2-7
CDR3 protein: CASGGYSYEQYF

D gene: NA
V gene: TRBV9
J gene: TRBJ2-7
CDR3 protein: CASSATGTPGYEQYF

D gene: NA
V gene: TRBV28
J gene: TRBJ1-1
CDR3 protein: CASSRIASAEAFF

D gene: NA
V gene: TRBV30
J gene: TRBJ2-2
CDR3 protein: CAWSGPGELFF

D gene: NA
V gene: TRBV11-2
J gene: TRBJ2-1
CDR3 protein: CASSLVAGAINEQFF

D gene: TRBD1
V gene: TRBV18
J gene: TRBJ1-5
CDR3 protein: CASSQGQGSQPQHF

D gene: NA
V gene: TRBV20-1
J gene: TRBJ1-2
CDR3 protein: CSASGYGYTF

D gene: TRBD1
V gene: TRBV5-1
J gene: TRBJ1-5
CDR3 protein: CASSLEGTGNKPQHF

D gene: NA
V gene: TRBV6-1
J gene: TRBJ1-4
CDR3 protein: CASPSEGVGEEKLFF

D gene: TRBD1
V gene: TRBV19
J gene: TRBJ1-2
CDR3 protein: CATAGGGRVSRLSGYTF

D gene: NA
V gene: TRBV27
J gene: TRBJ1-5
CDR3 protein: CASSFRSNQPQHF

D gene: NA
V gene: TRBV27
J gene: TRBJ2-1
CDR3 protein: CASSFSLASSYNEQFF

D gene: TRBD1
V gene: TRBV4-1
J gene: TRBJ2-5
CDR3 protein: CASSQAYRGTPETQYF

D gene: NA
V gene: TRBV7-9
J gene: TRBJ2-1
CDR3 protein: CASSLGQQQFF

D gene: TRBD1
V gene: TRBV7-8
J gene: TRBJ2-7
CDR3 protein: CASSADRGPSYEQYF

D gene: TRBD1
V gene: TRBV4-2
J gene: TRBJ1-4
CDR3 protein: CASSQRTGTGGEKLFF

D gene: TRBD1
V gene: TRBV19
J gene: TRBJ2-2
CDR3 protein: CASTRDRVSGELFF

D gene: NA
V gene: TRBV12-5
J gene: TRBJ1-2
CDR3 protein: CASGPGTSDYGYTF

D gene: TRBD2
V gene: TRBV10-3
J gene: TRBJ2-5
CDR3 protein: CAISFSGGGQETQYF

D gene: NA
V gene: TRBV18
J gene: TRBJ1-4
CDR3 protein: CASTLRTNEKLFF

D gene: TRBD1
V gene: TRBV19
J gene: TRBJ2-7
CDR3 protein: CASSSGTGVSYEQYF

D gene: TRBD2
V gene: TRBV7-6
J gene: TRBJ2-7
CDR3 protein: CASSLGTSGSSYEQYF

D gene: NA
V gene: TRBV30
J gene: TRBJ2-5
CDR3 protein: CAWSANRGETQYF

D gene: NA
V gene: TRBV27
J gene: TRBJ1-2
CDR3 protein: CASSFRWTAYGYTF

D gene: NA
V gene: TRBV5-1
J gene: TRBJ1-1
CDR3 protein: CASTGSNTEAFF

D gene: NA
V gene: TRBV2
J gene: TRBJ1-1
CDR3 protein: CASSGGPYEAEAFF

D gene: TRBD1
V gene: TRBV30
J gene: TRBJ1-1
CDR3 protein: CAWRGTGRRLAEAFF